Listed below are T cell receptor beta chains from one sample, sequenced in a study of T and B cells in COVID-19 patients. TCRdb reprocessed the multiplex PCR reads via MiXCR and lists one record per CDR3 protein. The sample yields 20,000 to 25,000 distinct CDR3 sequences, under 30% seen once. The material sequenced was blood. These receptors were obtained from a human donor who had recovered from COVID-19. The CDR3 runs from the conserved cysteine through the conserved F or W. The order of the fields is V gene, J gene, D gene, clone size, CDR3 protein, CDR3 DNA. D genes are given only for firm matches. Clone size is not always given. Where it is, it says once, few, many or a class for expanded clones.

>TRBV18|TRBJ1-1|-|-
CASSRTDRNTEAFF
TGTGCCAGCTCAAGGACAGACCGCAACACTGAAGCTTTCTTT
>TRBV30|TRBJ2-7|-|few
CAWDRYSYEQYF
TGTGCCTGGGACAGGTATTCCTACGAGCAGTACTTC
>TRBV27|TRBJ1-6|TRBD1|few
CASSLGQGAYNSPLHF
TGTGCCAGCAGTTTGGGGCAGGGGGCCTATAATTCACCCCTCCACTTT
>TRBV12-3/TRBV12-4|TRBJ1-3|-|few
CASSSQDSYRNTIYF
TGTGCCAGCAGTAGTCAGGACAGCTACCGAAACACCATATATTTT
>TRBV27|TRBJ2-2|TRBD2|medium-sized
CASSLGLAMGGELFF
TGTGCCAGCAGTTTAGGACTAGCCATGGGCGGGGAGCTGTTTTTT
>TRBV5-4|TRBJ2-2|TRBD2|-
CASSLRLGAGGNTGELFF
TGTGCCAGCAGCTTGAGGCTGGGGGCGGGGGGCAACACCGGGGAGCTGTTTTTT
>TRBV30|TRBJ1-6|-|-
CAWSPGHVNSPLHF
TGTGCCTGGAGTCCGGGACACGTAAATTCACCCCTCCACTTT
>TRBV12-3/TRBV12-4|TRBJ2-1|-|few
CASSIGTHSYNEQFF
TGTGCCAGCAGTATCGGGACGCATTCCTACAATGAGCAGTTCTTC
>TRBV6-5|TRBJ2-3|-|-
CASSWAGTQYF
TGTGCCAGCAGCTGGGCGGGTACGCAGTATTTT
>TRBV6-5|TRBJ2-7|TRBD1|-
CASGRDRVGEKYF
TGTGCCAGCGGCCGGGACAGGGTGGGCGAGAAGTACTTC
>TRBV12-3/TRBV12-4|TRBJ2-7|-|-
CASSPEAGSSYEQYF
TGTGCCAGCAGTCCCGAAGCAGGGAGCTCCTACGAGCAGTACTTC
>TRBV6-2/TRBV6-3|TRBJ2-7|TRBD2|-
CARSMGRASEQYF
TGTGCCCGTTCGATGGGGAGGGCCAGCGAGCAGTACTTC
>TRBV12-3/TRBV12-4|TRBJ2-7|-|-
CASSLGWGNYEQYF
TGTGCCAGCAGTTTGGGCTGGGGCAACTACGAGCAGTACTTC
>TRBV27|TRBJ2-1|-|few
CASSFGRSPYNEQFF
TGTGCCAGCAGTTTTGGGAGGTCCCCCTACAATGAGCAGTTCTTC
>TRBV5-1|TRBJ1-2|-|few
CASSQQGGYGYTF
TGCGCCAGCAGTCAGCAGGGTGGCTATGGCTACACCTTC
>TRBV6-5|TRBJ2-7|TRBD2|few
CASSYSGTSGYEQYF
TGTGCCAGCAGTTATTCCGGGACTAGCGGGTACGAGCAGTACTTC
>TRBV5-1|TRBJ2-3|-|few
CASSLEGTDTQYF
TGCGCCAGCAGCTTGGAGGGTACAGATACGCAGTATTTT
>TRBV19|TRBJ2-2|-|many
CASSSTDLNTGELFF
TGTGCCAGTAGTTCGACTGATTTGAACACCGGGGAGCTGTTTTTT
>TRBV18|TRBJ2-7|TRBD2|-
CASSPRGTSGYEQYF
TGTGCCAGCTCACCACGCGGGACTAGCGGGTACGAGCAGTACTTC
>TRBV6-5|TRBJ1-2|-|few
CASRGGGGTNYGYTF
TGTGCCAGCAGGGGGGGCGGAGGGACTAACTATGGCTACACCTTC
>TRBV5-1|TRBJ2-3|-|-
CASSSNSGTDTQYF
TGCGCCAGCAGCTCGAATAGCGGCACAGATACGCAGTATTTT
>TRBV5-5|TRBJ2-5|TRBD1|few
CASSTTGGLFETQYF
TGTGCCAGCAGCACGACAGGGGGCCTGTTTGAGACCCAGTACTTC
>TRBV6-5|TRBJ1-1|-|-
CASSADGRTEAFF
TGTGCCAGCAGCGCAGACGGACGCACTGAAGCTTTCTTT
>TRBV18|TRBJ2-7|TRBD1|-
CASSPPGTANYEQYF
TGTGCCAGCTCACCTCCCGGGACAGCCAACTACGAGCAGTACTTC
>TRBV30|TRBJ2-1|-|few
CAWSGGSSYNEQFF
TGTGCCTGGAGTGGGGGGAGCTCCTACAATGAGCAGTTCTTC
>TRBV6-5|TRBJ1-1|-|-
CASSDRGRLNTEAFF
TGTGCCAGCAGTGACCGCGGACGGCTGAACACTGAAGCTTTCTTT
>TRBV27|TRBJ2-2|TRBD2|many
CASKGTSGRSYTGELFF
TGTGCCAGCAAAGGGACTAGCGGGAGGTCTTACACCGGGGAGCTGTTTTTT
>TRBV27|TRBJ2-7|-|-
CASSLFRSEQYF
TGTGCCAGCAGCCTCTTCCGGAGCGAGCAGTACTTC
>TRBV7-6|TRBJ2-6|-|-
CASSFTRKSGANVLTF
TGTGCCAGCAGCTTTACACGGAAATCTGGGGCCAACGTCCTGACTTTC
>TRBV27|TRBJ1-2|TRBD1|-
CASSRDRSLPQSYGYTF
TGTGCCAGCAGTCGGGACAGAAGCCTACCTCAATCCTATGGCTACACCTTC
>TRBV5-6|TRBJ1-4|-|few
CASSSLTTNEKLFF
TGTGCCAGCAGCAGCTTAACAACTAATGAAAAACTGTTTTTT
>TRBV12-3/TRBV12-4|TRBJ2-1|-|many
CASSLGGTGEQFF
TGTGCCAGCAGTTTAGGGGGAACCGGTGAGCAGTTCTTC
>TRBV19|TRBJ1-5|-|-
CASLLVGQPQHF
TGTGCCAGTCTCCTGGTGGGGCAGCCCCAGCATTTT
>TRBV19|TRBJ1-2|-|-
CATRPGQFSNYGYTF
TGTGCCACCCGCCCCGGACAGTTTTCTAACTATGGCTACACCTTC
>TRBV27|TRBJ1-5|TRBD1|once
CASSPQGEGLQPQHF
TGTGCCAGCAGTCCACAGGGGGAAGGTTTGCAGCCCCAGCATTTT
>TRBV5-4|TRBJ2-2|TRBD1|medium-sized
CASRRGTVENTGELFF
TGTGCCAGCAGGAGAGGGACAGTCGAGAACACCGGGGAGCTGTTTTTT
>TRBV27|TRBJ1-1|TRBD1|few
CASSTGQGAQNEAFF
TGTGCCAGCAGTACCGGACAGGGGGCGCAAAATGAAGCTTTCTTT
>TRBV19|TRBJ2-2|-|medium-sized
CASSMSGPGELFF
TGTGCCAGTAGTATGTCCGGCCCCGGGGAGCTGTTTTTT